This T cell receptor beta chain comes out of a study of shared clonotypes between healthy human individuals. Free of recent acute infections or vaccinations, the donors were healthy HIV-negative adults. Nashville, Tennessee was home to all donors, each a Caucasian adult. It was into CD45RA+ naive and CD45RA-negative memory subsets that the CD4+ cells were split. There are 18 residues in the CDR3. The J segment lost 0 bases and the V segment lost 3 bases, leaving 7 bases of the junction unmatched. CDR1 and CDR2 (germline): LNHDA, SQIVND (reference sequence). Using immunoSEQ multiplex PCR, the repertoire was profiled, and TCRdb retains in-frame clones only, with some absent. The repertoire holds about 1 million clones, about 75% seen once, with 1.4% in the top ten.

The chain carries TRBV19 and TRBJ2-7, with 14 bases fitting TRBD2. This receptor was taken from a young man in good health. The sequenced material came from memory CD4+ T cells sorted from blood. This sample's subset: CD45RA-negative fraction. The CDR3 DNA sequence: TGTGCCAGTAGTATTTTGGGACTAGCGGGAGCTGGCTCCTACGAGCAGTACTTC. It translates to CASSILGLAGAGSYEQYF.